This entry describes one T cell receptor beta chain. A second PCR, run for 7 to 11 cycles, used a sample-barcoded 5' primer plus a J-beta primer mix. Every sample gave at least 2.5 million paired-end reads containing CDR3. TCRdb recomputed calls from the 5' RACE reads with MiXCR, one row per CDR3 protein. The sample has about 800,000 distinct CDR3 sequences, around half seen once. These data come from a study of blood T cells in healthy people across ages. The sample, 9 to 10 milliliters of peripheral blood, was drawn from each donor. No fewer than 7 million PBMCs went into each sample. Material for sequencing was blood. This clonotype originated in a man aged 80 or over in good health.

The DNA of the CDR3 is TGTGCCAGCAGCGTCCGACAGACAACTAATGAAAAACTGTTTTTT. This codes for CASSVRQTTNEKLFF. The chain joins TRBV11-2 to TRBJ1-4; tentatively, D is TRBD1 (5 bases). The ends were cut back, 5 bases at V and 0 bases at J, with 10 bases in the middle. Germline values: CDR1 SGHAT, CDR2 FQNNGV. This CDR3 has 15 residues.